This TCR beta chain derives from a study of control samples from healthy donors and cancer patients. At least ten counts were recorded for this clone. This CDR3 is 15 amino acids long. V dropped 2 bases and J dropped 1 base, with 9 bases sitting between them. Germline lookup yields CDR1 SGHNT and CDR2 YYREEE (reference sequence). Profiled with immunoSEQ multiplex PCR; TCRdb holds only in-frame clones, not every one. The table shows about 100,000 clones, with roughly 79% occurring only once. This sequence originates from a man aged 18 to 35 in good health. Sequenced: blood. The chain has TRBV5-4 and TRBJ2-2, with D possibly matching TRBD1 (5 bases). The CDR3 region is CASSFARGNTGELFF. The CDR3 DNA reads as TGTGCCAGCAGCTTTGCAAGGGGGAACACCGGGGAGCTGTTTTTT.